This T cell receptor beta chain comes out of a study of blood T cell repertoires in COVID-19. In the study overall: Both acute and convalescent COVID-19 samples were obtained from the United States, Italy and Spain. In each case, the material was cDNA or gDNA derived from T cells, B-cell-depleted T cells, or PBMCs.

In the original analysis: For nucleated cells, counts were estimated from reference gene primer amplification. Profiled with immunoSEQ multiplex PCR; TCRdb holds only in-frame clones, not every one. V and J calls and clone size follow that table, whereas D and trimming were derived from the DNA. This sample yields under 300,000 clones, of which about four fifths are seen a single time; 3.4% belongs to the top ten. Source material: peripheral blood. This TCR was recovered from a woman in her late teens or twenties with acute or convalescent COVID-19.

CDR3 in DNA: TGTGCCAGCAGCTCCACGCTCTCGGGACTAGCGGGCTTAGCGGACTCCTACGAGCAGTACTTC. Translating it yields CASSSTLSGLAGLADSYEQYF. The genes are TRBV7-8 and TRBJ2-7; TRBD2 matches 12 bases. V lost 4 bases and J lost 0; bases outside the gene matches: 19. The germline CDR1 and CDR2 sequences are SGHVS and FQNEAQ. The CDR3 consists of 21 residues.